The 32 T cell receptor beta chains below come from one sample, sequenced in a study of cytomegalovirus exposure and HLA in healthy donors. Libraries were prepared by immunoSEQ multiplex PCR; TCRdb keeps only in-frame clonotypes and omits some of them. The sample holds approximately 270,000 clones, 90% seen once. The sample was PBMCs. These receptors all come from a woman aged 18-29 years in good health and CMV-seronegative.

The chain links TRBV28 to TRBJ2-1; 8 positions agree with TRBD1. Per germline, CDR1 MDHEN and CDR2 SYDVKM. V was pared by 8 bases and J by 1 base, with 10 bases of the junction left unmatched. The CDR3 is 16 residues long. CDR3 residues: CASLGQGGTSYNEQFF. The DNA of the CDR3 is TGTGCCAGCCTTGGACAGGGCGGAACATCCTACAATGAGCAGTTCTTC.

V and J are TRBV28 and TRBJ1-4; D remains unclear. This CDR3 spans 17 amino acids. CDR1 and CDR2 from the germline V gene are MDHEN and SYDVKM. V dropped 1 base and J dropped 8 bases, with 20 bases sitting between them. CDR3: CASSLSDVPGSREKLFF. The CDR3 bases are TGTGCCAGCAGTTTATCCGACGTCCCTGGGAGCCGGGAAAAACTGTTTTTT.

The V gene is TRBV5-1, the J gene TRBJ2-6; 7 bases line up with TRBD2. The trim removed 9 bases at V and 2 bases at J, leaving 8 bases unmatched. The CDR3 spans 15 residues. Germline CDR1 is SGHRS and CDR2 is YFSETQ. The CDR3, as DNA: TGCGCCACCTCCGGACGGGGGGCTGGGGCCAACGTCCTGACTTTC. Protein: CATSGRGAGANVLTF.

V and J are TRBV7-9 and TRBJ2-7; D possibly corresponds to TRBD1 (7 bases). CDR1 SEHNR and CDR2 FQNEAQ come from the germline V gene (reference sequence). This CDR3 is built from 12 residues. The ends were cut back, 5 bases at V and 6 bases at J, with 11 bases in the middle. CDR3 sequence reads: CASSQGGGEQYV. DNA for the CDR3: TGTGCCAGCAGCCAGGGGGGTGGCGAGCAGTACGTC.

J is TRBJ1-1 and V is TRBV5-1; weak D call: TRBD1 (6 bases). V lost 0 bases, J lost 1 base, and 16 bases lay in between. Germline loops: CDR1 SGHRS, CDR2 YFSETQ. The CDR3 sequence is 17 residues long. The CDR3 spells CASSLAPMGAGNTEAFF. As DNA, the CDR3 is TGCGCCAGCAGCTTGGCTCCCATGGGGGCAGGGAACACTGAAGCTTTCTTT.

This sequence joins TRBV5-1 and TRBJ2-3; 16 positions match TRBD2. Germline values: CDR1 SGHRS, CDR2 YFSETQ. This CDR3 contains 16 residues. V was clipped by 7 bases and J by 10 bases; unmatched bases: 12. This CDR3 is CASSTTGLAGGSAQYF. CDR3 bases: TGCGCCAGCTCCACGACGGGACTAGCGGGGGGGAGCGCGCAGTATTTT.

The gene calls are TRBV4-1 and TRBJ1-2, with 8 bases matching TRBD1. CDR1 is MGHRA and CDR2 is YSYEKL in the germline V gene. Trimming took 4 bases from V and 5 from J; bases not matched to a gene: 18. The CDR3 length is 18 residues. The CDR3 DNA is TGCGCCAGCAGCCCAGGGGGCGCGGAAGTCGGGCTCGTGTATGGCTACACCTTC. Encoded protein: CASSPGGAEVGLVYGYTF.

The chain carries TRBV30 and TRBJ2-4; 7 bases align to TRBD1. Per the germline V gene, CDR1 is GTSNPN and CDR2 is SVGIG (reference sequence). The CDR3 loop spans 12 amino acids. The V gene end was trimmed by 2 bases and the J gene end by 7 bases; junction bases not matched to a gene: 2. CDR3 nucleotides: TGTGCCTGGAGTTCACAGGGGAACATTCAGTACTTC. Translation: CAWSSQGNIQYF.

This clone has just a few counts. This chain uses TRBV11-2 with TRBJ1-2; weak D call: TRBD1 (6 bases). This CDR3 is built from 12 residues. V was shortened by 5 bases and J by 7 bases, with 11 bases between the two germline ends. Germline CDR1 and CDR2: SGHAT and FQNNGV. The CDR3 loop reads CASSEQGSGYTF. The CDR3 DNA reads as TGTGCCAGCAGCGAACAGGGTTCTGGCTACACCTTC. Together with reference TRBV11-2 and TRBJ1-2, the CDR3 gives the full variable domain: EAGVAQSPRYKIIEKRQSVAFWCNPISGHATLYWYQQILGQGPKLLIQFQNNGVVDDSQLPKDRFSAERLKGVDSTLKIQPAKLEDSAVYLCASSEQGSGYTFGSGTRLTVV.

The chain recombines TRBV28 with TRBJ1-2; possibly TRBD1 for D (5 bases). Germline V CDR1 and CDR2: MDHEN, SYDVKM. Trimming stripped 6 bases from V and 5 bases from J, with 16 bases between. The CDR3 is 14 residues long. The CDR3 DNA reads TGTGCCAGCAGGACAGAGGACGATCTATATGGCTACACCTTC. It translates to CASRTEDDLYGYTF.

The rearrangement uses TRBV27 and TRBJ1-1; D call uncertain. Germline V gene data show CDR1 as MNHEY and CDR2 as SMNVEV (reference sequence). This CDR3 region has 13 residues. The germline V and J ends were trimmed by 2 bases and 0 bases, with 4 bases remaining between them. CDR3 amino acids: CASSLAMNTEAFF. CDR3 in DNA: TGTGCCAGCAGTTTAGCGATGAACACTGAAGCTTTCTTT.

The rearrangement uses TRBV4-1 and TRBJ1-4, with D uncertain. Germline CDR1 MGHRA, CDR2 YSYEKL. The CDR3 sequence is 15 residues long. V dropped 2 bases and J dropped 1 base, with 8 bases sitting between them. The CDR3, as DNA: TGCGCCAGCAGCCAACCGGGGAGAACTAATGAAAAACTGTTTTTT. Translated: CASSQPGRTNEKLFF.

The rearrangement joins TRBV5-1 to TRBJ2-3; 7 bases are a match to TRBD1. CDR1 is SGHRS and CDR2 is YFSETQ in the germline V gene. With V trimmed by 4 bases and J by 11 bases, 13 bases remained unmatched. The CDR3 is 14 amino acids. The CDR3 protein is CASSPRGPSDGQYF. In DNA, the CDR3 is TGCGCCAGCAGCCCGAGGGGGCCCTCCGACGGGCAGTATTTT.

The chain carries TRBV27 and TRBJ1-4; the D is unclear. The V end was cut by 5 bases, the J end by 0 bases, with 4 bases between. CDR3 length equals 13 residues. Germline-derived CDR1 and CDR2 are MNHEY and SMNVEV (reference sequence). The CDR3 DNA sequence: TGTGCCAGCAGTCCCTCAACTAATGAAAAACTGTTTTTT. It encodes CASSPSTNEKLFF.

The J gene is TRBJ2-2, the V gene TRBV7-9; 9 bases agree with TRBD1. The CDR3 sequence is 15 residues long. J was trimmed by 6 bases and V by 2 bases; bases with no gene match: 4. Germline-derived CDR1 and CDR2 are SEHNR and FQNEAQ (reference sequence). The CDR3 reads CASSLRDRDAGELFF. The CDR3 coding sequence is TGTGCCAGCAGCTTAAGGGACAGGGACGCCGGGGAGCTGTTTTTT.

The genes are TRBV9 and TRBJ2-3, with 12 positions matching TRBD2. Trimming removed 4 bases from V and 1 base from J; junction bases left unmatched: 7. Germline CDR1 is SGDLS and CDR2 is YYNGEE. The CDR3 sequence is 17 residues long. The CDR3 DNA reads as TGTGCCAGCAGCCGACGGACTAGCGGGGTGGGCACAGATACGCAGTATTTT. Encoded protein: CASSRRTSGVGTDTQYF.

This clone was detected only once. This chain links TRBV5-1 with TRBJ2-3; no firm D call. Trimming pared 3 bases from V and 1 base from J, leaving 15 bases between. Germline values: CDR1 SGHRS, CDR2 YFSETQ. The CDR3 has 16 amino acids. For the CDR3, the DNA is TGCGCCAGCAGCTCTTCGCAGGTGGGTGGCACAGATACGCAGTATTTT. It specifies CASSSSQVGGTDTQYF.

This clone has a single count. The chain carries TRBV15 and TRBJ2-1; weak D call: TRBD2 (5 bases). The germline gives CDR1 LNHNV, CDR2 YYDKDF (reference sequence). The CDR3 contains 11 residues. V lost 4 bases and J 10 bases, leaving 8 bases between the germline ends. The CDR3 DNA sequence: TGTGCCACCAGCACCGGGGTGGAGCAGTTCTTC. It translates to CATSTGVEQFF. Full variable domain (rest looked up from reference TRBV15 and TRBJ2-1): DAMVIQNPRYQVTQFGKPVTLSCSQTLNHNVMYWYQQKSSQAPKLLFHYYDKDFNNEADTPDNFQSRRPNTSFCFLDIRSPGLGDTAMYLCATSTGVEQFFGPGTRLTVL.

This clone was seen only a few times. V is TRBV2 and J is TRBJ1-5, with D maybe TRBD1 (6 bases). The CDR3 totals 15 residues. Germline loops: CDR1 SNHLY, CDR2 FYNNEI. Trimming left V 6 bases short and J 7 bases short, with 19 bases between. This CDR3 is CASSVHPRGGQPQHF. DNA for the CDR3: TGTGCCAGCAGCGTACACCCCAGGGGTGGCCAGCCCCAGCATTTT.

The chain combines TRBV30 with TRBJ2-2; D is perhaps TRBD1 (6 bases). CDR1 is GTSNPN, CDR2 SVGIG, per germline (reference sequence). This CDR3 spans 14 amino acids. The germline V and J ends were trimmed by 5 bases and 0 bases, with 10 bases remaining between them. The CDR3: CAWAGTTNTGELFF. In DNA, the CDR3 is TGTGCCTGGGCCGGGACAACGAACACCGGGGAGCTGTTTTTT.

The V and J genes are TRBV27 and TRBJ2-1; TRBD2 aligns across 10 bases. Germline V lookup: CDR1 MNHEY, CDR2 SMNVEV (reference sequence). Unmatched junction bases numbered 17, after V lost 0 bases and J lost 6 bases. The CDR3 totals 20 residues. The CDR3 nucleotides read TGTGCCAGCAGTTTATCGATATCGAGGCATGGACTAGCGGTGGGCAATGAGCAGTTCTTC. It codes for CASSLSISRHGLAVGNEQFF.

J is TRBJ2-7 and V is TRBV28; TRBD1 matches at 12 bases. The germline CDR1 and CDR2 sequences are MDHEN and SYDVKM. The CDR3 loop spans 16 amino acids. The V gene end was trimmed by 4 bases and the J gene end by 3 bases; junction bases not matched to a gene: 7. CDR3 nucleotide sequence: TGTGCCAGCAGTTCCCGGGACAGGGGGCCAAACTACGAGCAGTACTTC. It translates to CASSSRDRGPNYEQYF.

The chain has TRBV6-5 and TRBJ1-2; possibly TRBD1 for D (6 bases). The CDR3 consists of 15 residues. The ends were cut back, 0 bases at V and 2 bases at J, with 10 bases in the middle. The germline V gene encodes CDR1 MNHEY and CDR2 SVGAGI. CDR3 protein: CASSYSIQGNYGYTF. Written as DNA, the CDR3 is TGTGCCAGCAGTTACTCGATTCAGGGGAACTATGGCTACACCTTC.

Regarding this clone: A junction boundary mismatches the germline segment, possibly from a read error. The chain combines TRBV13 with TRBJ2-1, with D possibly being TRBD1 (5 bases). Per germline, CDR1 PRHDT and CDR2 FYEKMQ (reference sequence). This CDR3 is 15 amino acids long. CDR3 nucleotides: TGTGCCAGCAGCCTAGGGGTGTTGGCTTACAATGAGCAGTTCTTC. Translation: CASSLGVLAYNEQFF.

In DNA form, the CDR3 reads TGTGCCAGCAGCTTAGAAACAGGGGTTGCTTCACCCCTCCACTTT. Translated: CASSLETGVASPLHF. V gene TRBV7-9 combines with J gene TRBJ1-6; 7 positions agree with TRBD1. V trimming: 1 base; J trimming: 9 bases; junction bases outside the gene matches: 6. The CDR3 spans 15 residues. Germline lookup yields CDR1 SEHNR and CDR2 FQNEAQ (reference sequence).

The rearrangement links TRBV10-2 to TRBJ2-1; the match to TRBD2 covers 8 bases. CDR1 and CDR2 (germline): WSHSY, SAAADI. J lost 4 bases, V lost 3 bases, and 11 bases had no gene match. The CDR3 extends over 17 amino acids. The CDR3 loop is CASSEPLRGGTYNEQFF. As DNA, the CDR3 is TGCGCCAGCAGTGAACCCCTCCGCGGGGGGACGTACAATGAGCAGTTCTTC.

This clone was detected a few times. The rearrangement joins TRBV19 to TRBJ2-7, with no clear D. Germline assignment: CDR1 LNHDA and CDR2 SQIVND (reference sequence). V lost 1 base and J 4 bases, leaving 14 bases between the germline ends. This CDR3 contains 15 residues. The DNA for the CDR3 is TGTGCCAGTAGTATAGGTGCACAGCTACAGTACGAGCAGTACTTC. It yields the protein CASSIGAQLQYEQYF.

The chain links TRBV18 to TRBJ2-7; 14 bases are a match to TRBD2. The V gene's germline CDR1 is KGHSH and CDR2 LQKENI. The CDR3 contains 18 residues. The V gene end was trimmed by 3 bases and the J gene end by 0 bases; junction bases not matched to a gene: 7. The DNA for the CDR3 is TGTGCCAGCTCACCCGGACTAGCGGGGGGCTCAGACTCCTACGAGCAGTACGTC. Protein product: CASSPGLAGGSDSYEQYV.

V and J are TRBV28 and TRBJ2-7, with D hard to call. V dropped 3 bases and J dropped 4 bases, with 7 bases sitting between them. The germline CDR1 and CDR2 sequences are MDHEN and SYDVKM. CDR3 size: 12 residues. CDR3 region: CASSLARYEQYF. The CDR3 nucleotides read TGTGCCAGCAGTTTGGCTCGTTACGAGCAGTACTTC. Full variable domain (remainder filled in from reference TRBV28 and TRBJ2-7): DVKVTQSSRYLVKRTGEKVFLECVQDMDHENMFWYRQDPGLGLRLIYFSYDVKMKEKGDIPEGYSVSREKKERFSLILESASTNQTSMYLCASSLARYEQYFGPGTRLTVT.

The V call is TRBV6-5, the J call TRBJ2-1; TRBD1 matches at 10 bases. The CDR3 sequence is 15 residues long. V lost 6 bases, J lost 3 bases, and 5 bases stayed unmatched. Germline V CDR1 and CDR2: MNHEY, SVGAGI. The CDR3: CASRRGQGVYNEQFF. CDR3 nucleotides: TGTGCCAGCAGAAGAGGACAGGGGGTCTACAATGAGCAGTTCTTC.

The chain combines TRBV10-3 with TRBJ2-3, with D maybe TRBD1 (6 bases). Deletions cut 5 bases from V and 2 bases from J, with 11 bases between. The CDR3 contains 14 residues. Per germline, CDR1 ENHRY and CDR2 SYGVKD. The CDR3 nucleotides are TGTGCCATCAGTTTGGCAGGGGTCACAGATACGCAGTATTTT. Residues: CAISLAGVTDTQYF.

The chain combines TRBV28 with TRBJ1-1; the D gene is possibly TRBD1 (5 bases). V was clipped by 0 bases and J by 5 bases, with 7 bases between them. The CDR3 is made up of 13 amino acids. Germline CDR1 is MDHEN and CDR2 is SYDVKM. The CDR3 sequence is CASSLWGRTEAFF. The CDR3 region has the DNA TGTGCCAGCAGTTTATGGGGGCGGACTGAAGCTTTCTTT. The whole variable domain, filled in from reference TRBV28 and TRBJ1-1, reads DVKVTQSSRYLVKRTGEKVFLECVQDMDHENMFWYRQDPGLGLRLIYFSYDVKMKEKGDIPEGYSVSREKKERFSLILESASTNQTSMYLCASSLWGRTEAFFGQGTRLTVV.